This T cell receptor (beta chain) was obtained from a study of tumor-infiltrating lymphocytes in primary liver carcinoma. Study context: Primary liver carcinomas in the patients were surgically resected. There were tumors of stage T1-T3 N0M0, each 4.2 to 10 cm across.

TCR beta cDNA was prepared out of around 460 ng total RNA by means of a constant-region primer. Employing slightly modified ARM-PCR, three nested multiplex PCR rounds were run, and these gave rise to the TCR beta libraries. The first two PCR rounds used TRBV1-TRBV30 primers with a Cbeta primer, roughly 10 cycles each. TCRdb re-called the multiplex PCR reads with MiXCR, one entry per CDR3 protein. The sample consists of about 320,000 distinct CDR3 sequences, roughly 60% of them appearing once. Study results and caveats: Researchers found tumor-adjacent and tumor-blood pairs overlapped less than tumor region pairs. Tumor specimens were characterized by a significantly higher top-250-clone fraction than blood (p = 0.039).

Note on this clonotype: The target antigen is unknown.

Between the trimmed V and J ends, which lost 0 bases and 6 bases, there was a span of 12 bases. The V gene's germline CDR1 is MGHRA and CDR2 YSYEKL. The CDR3 sequence is 14 residues long. Both blood RNA, taken from unsorted whole blood, and germline DNA were extracted. The genes are TRBV4-1 and TRBJ2-7, with D tentatively TRBD1 (6 bases). Sequences were obtained from peripheral blood. The sequence came from a woman aged 25 to 39 with primary liver carcinoma and hepatitis B virus infection. In DNA form, the CDR3 reads TGCGCCAGCAGCCAAGACTGGGGGCCTAGCGAGCAGTACTTC. Residues: CASSQDWGPSEQYF.